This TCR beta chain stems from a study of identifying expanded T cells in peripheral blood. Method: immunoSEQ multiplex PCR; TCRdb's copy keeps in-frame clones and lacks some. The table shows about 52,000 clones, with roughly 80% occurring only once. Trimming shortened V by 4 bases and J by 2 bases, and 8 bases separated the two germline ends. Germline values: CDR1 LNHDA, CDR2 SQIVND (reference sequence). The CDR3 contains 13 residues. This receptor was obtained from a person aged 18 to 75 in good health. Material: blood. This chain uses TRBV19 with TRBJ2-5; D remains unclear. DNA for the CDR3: TGTGCCAGTAGTAGTACCCGACAAGAGACCCAGTACTTC. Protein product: CASSSTRQETQYF.